The 8 T cell receptor beta chains given below trace back to one sample, sequenced in a study of T cell responses to AZD1222 COVID-19 vaccine. Sequenced by immunoSEQ multiplex PCR; TCRdb stores in-frame clones only, minus some. The data hold approximately 140,000 clones, with 90% observed a single time. The input for sequencing was peripheral blood, taken on day 0 of AZD1222 vaccination. These receptors were collected from an adult in good health.

J is TRBJ1-6 and V is TRBV3-1 (or the pseudogene TRBV3-2), with TRBD1 matching 7 bases. V lost 0 bases, J lost 10 bases, and 9 bases stayed unmatched. The germline V gene encodes CDR1 LGHDT and CDR2 YNNKEL (reference sequence). The CDR3 is 16 residues long. The CDR3 sequence: CASSQDMHRGRSPLHF. CDR3 coding DNA: TGTGCCAGCAGCCAAGATATGCACAGGGGTAGATCACCCCTCCACTTT.

This clone was observed a single time. The chain links TRBV7-9 to TRBJ1-2; D is ambiguous. The length of the CDR3 is 11 residues. Per the germline V gene, CDR1 is SEHNR and CDR2 is FQNEAQ (reference sequence). V was clipped by 1 base and J by 8 bases, with 5 bases between them. CDR3 bases: TGTGCCAGCAGCTTAGAAAGAGGCTACACCTTC. Amino acid sequence: CASSLERGYTF.

The chain links TRBV6-6 to TRBJ1-5; 7 bases map to TRBD1. The CDR3 runs to 17 residues. Germline V lookup: CDR1 MNHNY, CDR2 SVGAGI (reference sequence). Unmatched junction bases numbered 11, after V lost 5 bases and J lost 1 base. DNA of the CDR3: TGTGCCAGCAGTCCCTATATACAGGGGACGAGCAATCAGCCCCAGCATTTT. It specifies CASSPYIQGTSNQPQHF.

There are a few counts of this clone. V gene TRBV5-1 combines with J gene TRBJ1-1; 7 bases align to TRBD1. Germline lookup yields CDR1 SGHRS and CDR2 YFSETQ. The CDR3 contains 14 residues. The trim removed 4 bases at V and 4 bases at J, leaving 7 bases unmatched. CDR3: CASSEQGRSTEAFF. As DNA, the CDR3 is TGCGCCAGCAGCGAACAGGGGAGGTCCACTGAAGCTTTCTTT.

This clone was seen more than once but under ten times. V and J are TRBV3-1 (or the pseudogene TRBV3-2) and TRBJ1-2, with D unclear. Per germline, CDR1 LGHDT and CDR2 YNNKEL (reference sequence). The CDR3 is made up of 16 amino acids. Trimming removed 3 bases at V and 0 bases at J, with 14 bases between. CDR3 nucleotide sequence: TGTGCCAGCAGCCAGTCCCAGGCGTTCCCTAACTATGGCTACACCTTC. Protein sequence: CASSQSQAFPNYGYTF.

This chain connects TRBV9 to TRBJ2-7, with D perhaps matching TRBD1 (6 bases). This CDR3 region has 14 residues. The V end was cut by 0 bases, the J end by 3 bases, with 10 bases between. Per the germline V gene, CDR1 is SGDLS and CDR2 is YYNGEE. CDR3 coding DNA: TGTGCCAGCAGCGTAGGGACAGAGGGCTACGAGCAGTACTTC. Translating it yields CASSVGTEGYEQYF.

The V and J genes are TRBV27 and TRBJ1-2; D is unclear. The V gene's germline CDR1 is MNHEY and CDR2 SMNVEV (reference sequence). The V end lost 2 bases, the J end lost 4 bases, and 8 bases lay between the germline ends. There are 13 residues in the CDR3. CDR3 DNA: TGTGCCAGCAGTTTAACGCGCAGCTATGGCTACACCTTC. It encodes CASSLTRSYGYTF.

The V gene is TRBV4-1, the J gene TRBJ2-7; tentative D call: TRBD1 (6 bases). Germline V gene lookup returns CDR1 MGHRA and CDR2 YSYEKL. V dropped 1 base and J dropped 1 base, with 14 bases sitting between them. The length of the CDR3 is 16 residues. The CDR3 sequence is CASSQVQGTASYEQYF. DNA of the CDR3: TGCGCCAGCAGCCAAGTTCAGGGGACCGCATCCTACGAGCAGTACTTC.